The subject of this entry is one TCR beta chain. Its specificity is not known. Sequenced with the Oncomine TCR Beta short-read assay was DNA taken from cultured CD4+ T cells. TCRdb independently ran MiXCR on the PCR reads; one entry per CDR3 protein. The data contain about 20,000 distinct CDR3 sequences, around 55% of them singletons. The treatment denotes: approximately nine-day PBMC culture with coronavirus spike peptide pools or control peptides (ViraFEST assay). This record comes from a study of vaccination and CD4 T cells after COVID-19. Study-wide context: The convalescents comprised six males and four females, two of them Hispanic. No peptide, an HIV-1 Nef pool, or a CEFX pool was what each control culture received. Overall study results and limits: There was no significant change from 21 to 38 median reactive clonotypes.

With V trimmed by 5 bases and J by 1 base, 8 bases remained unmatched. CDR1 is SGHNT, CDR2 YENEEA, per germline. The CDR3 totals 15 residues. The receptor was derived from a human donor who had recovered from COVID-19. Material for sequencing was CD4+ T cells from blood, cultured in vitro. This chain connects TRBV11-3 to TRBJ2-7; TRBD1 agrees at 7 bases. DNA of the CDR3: TGTGCCAGCAGCCCCCGGGCAGGGGGATCCTACGAGCAGTACTTC. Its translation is CASSPRAGGSYEQYF.